These 15 T cell receptor beta chains came from one sample sequenced in a study of blood T cell repertoires in COVID-19. The data were produced by immunoSEQ multiplex PCR, yet TCRdb's version contains in-frame clones alone and is incomplete. Among 300,000 or so clones, approximately 86% were seen once, and the ten largest hold roughly 1.3%. The sample taken for sequencing was peripheral blood. All receptors come from a man aged 65 to 85 with acute or convalescent COVID-19.

The chain uses TRBV5-5 and TRBJ2-7; TRBD2 aligns across 8 bases. CDR3 length: 15 residues. Germline V gives CDR1 SGHKS, CDR2 YYEKEE (reference sequence). Germline trimming cut 1 base from V and 3 bases from J; bases unmatched to any gene: 6. CDR3: CASSLWLAGSYEQYF. The CDR3 bases are TGTGCCAGCAGCTTGTGGCTAGCGGGTAGCTACGAGCAGTACTTC.

This chain joins TRBV11-2 and TRBJ1-6; 9 bases align to TRBD1. The CDR3 is 16 amino acids. The V segment lost 5 bases and the J segment 10 bases; nucleotides outside the gene matches: 12. Germline CDR1 SGHAT, CDR2 FQNNGV. CDR3 nucleotides: TGTGCCAGCAGCGCGTACACCGGGACAGGGTCATCACCCCTCCACTTT. Protein product: CASSAYTGTGSSPLHF.

V gene TRBV3-1 (or the pseudogene TRBV3-2) combines with J gene TRBJ1-2, with 7 bases matching TRBD1. This CDR3 spans 13 amino acids. The germline CDR1 and CDR2 sequences are LGHDT and YNNKEL (reference sequence). The V segment lost 2 bases and the J segment 8 bases; nucleotides outside the gene matches: 5. The CDR3 nucleotides are TGTGCCAGCAGCCAAACGACAGGGCAGGGCTACACCTTC. Translating it yields CASSQTTGQGYTF.

This chain connects TRBV7-2 to TRBJ2-4; maybe TRBD2 (6 bases). V was trimmed by 5 bases and J by 0 bases, leaving 20 bases between them. The germline V gene has CDR1 SGHTA and CDR2 FQGNSA. CDR3 length: 18 residues. CDR3 DNA sequence: TGTGCCAGCAGCCCGGGACTGGGAAACTCACTAGCCAAAAACATTCAGTACTTC. Translation gives CASSPGLGNSLAKNIQYF.

The chain links TRBV9 to TRBJ1-2, with 8 bases lining up with TRBD1. The trim removed 3 bases at V and 5 bases at J, leaving 12 bases unmatched. The germline V gene has CDR1 SGDLS and CDR2 YYNGEE. The CDR3 is 16 amino acids. Here the CDR3 reads CASSDMDRAELYGYTF. As DNA, the CDR3 is TGTGCCAGCAGCGACATGGACAGGGCAGAATTATATGGCTACACCTTC.

V usage is TRBV6-6 and J usage is TRBJ2-3; D is uncertain. Germline assignment: CDR1 MNHNY and CDR2 SVGAGI (reference sequence). V gave up 5 bases and J gave up 6 bases, with 9 bases separating them. CDR3 length: 12 residues. The CDR3 is CASSPQRDTQYF. The CDR3 DNA reads as TGTGCCAGCAGTCCTCAACGGGATACGCAGTATTTT.

The chain recombines TRBV15 with TRBJ1-5; TRBD1 is a possible D gene (5 bases). Trimming took 3 bases from V and 5 from J, leaving 17 bases between them. Germline lookup yields CDR1 LNHNV and CDR2 YYDKDF (reference sequence). The CDR3 consists of 16 residues. The CDR3, as DNA: TGTGCCACCAGCAGTCCGAGCGGAGGGGATGATCAGCCCCAGCATTTT. This translates into CATSSPSGGDDQPQHF.

This chain links TRBV4-2 with TRBJ2-2, with no clear D. CDR1 and CDR2 from the germline V gene are LGHNA and YNFKEQ. The germline V and J ends were trimmed by 0 bases and 5 bases, with 10 bases remaining between them. The CDR3 runs to 15 residues. CDR3 amino acids: CASSQEETTTGELFF. The CDR3 DNA follows: TGTGCCAGCAGCCAAGAGGAAACTACTACCGGGGAGCTGTTTTTT.

V usage is TRBV28 and J usage is TRBJ2-6, with D possibly matching TRBD2 (5 bases). The germline V gene has CDR1 MDHEN and CDR2 SYDVKM. This CDR3 is 14 amino acids long. V lost 8 bases, J lost 2 bases, and 10 bases lay in between. The CDR3 region has the DNA TGTGCCAGCGGAGGAAGGGCTGGGGCCAACGTCCTGACTTTC. Its protein product is CASGGRAGANVLTF.

V and J are TRBV7-2 and TRBJ2-1; 9 positions agree with TRBD1. Germline assignment: CDR1 SGHTA and CDR2 FQGNSA. This CDR3 is built from 19 residues. J was trimmed by 3 bases and V by 2 bases; bases with no gene match: 14. CDR3: CASSLRWTGQGLIYNEQFF. The DNA for the CDR3 is TGTGCCAGCAGCTTAAGGTGGACAGGACAGGGGTTAATCTACAATGAGCAGTTCTTC.

As DNA, the CDR3 is TGTGCCAGTAGTATCGCAGGGCCCGGAGTGCCCCTCCACTTT. It encodes CASSIAGPGVPLHF. The chain couples TRBV19 to TRBJ1-6; D may be TRBD1 (5 bases). Germline CDR1 reads LNHDA; CDR2 reads SQIVND (reference sequence). Trimming removed 3 bases from V and 13 bases from J, with 16 bases in between. This CDR3 has 14 amino acids. Full variable domain (outside the CDR3, taken from reference TRBV19 and TRBJ1-6): DGGITQSPKYLFRKEGQNVTLSCEQNLNHDAMYWYRQDPGQGLRLIYYSQIVNDFQKGDIAEGYSVSREKKESFPLTVTSAQKNPTAFYLCASSIAGPGVPLHFGNGTRLTVT.

The V gene is TRBV10-3, the J gene TRBJ2-1; a possible D gene is TRBD2 (6 bases). The CDR3 length is 13 residues. Germline V gene data show CDR1 as ENHRY and CDR2 as SYGVKD. Trimming cost V 4 bases and J 9 bases, with 13 bases left between them. The CDR3 spells CAISGGGGGEQFF. CDR3 DNA: TGTGCCATCAGTGGTGGGGGAGGAGGTGAGCAGTTCTTC.

The rearrangement joins TRBV2 to TRBJ2-7; D is unclear. CDR1 SNHLY and CDR2 FYNNEI come from the germline V gene. The V end was cut by 7 bases, the J end by 2 bases, with 9 bases between. This CDR3 is built from 12 residues. CDR3 sequence reads: CASTAETYEQYF. The CDR3 DNA is TGTGCCAGCACCGCAGAAACCTACGAGCAGTACTTC.

The chain employs TRBV5-4 and TRBJ2-7, with TRBD1 matching over 10 bases. Germline V gives CDR1 SGHNT, CDR2 YYREEE (reference sequence). The CDR3 covers 14 residues. The trim removed 4 bases at V and 4 bases at J, leaving 5 bases unmatched. CDR3 bases: TGTGCCAGCAGCGGGACAGGGGCTGGGTACGAGCAGTACTTC. Translation gives CASSGTGAGYEQYF. The entire variable domain, with the rest obtained from reference TRBV5-4 and TRBJ2-7, is as follows: ETGVTQSPTHLIKTRGQQVTLRCSSQSGHNTVSWYQQALGQGPQFIFQYYREEENGRGNFPPRFSGLQFPNYSSELNVNALELDDSALYLCASSGTGAGYEQYFGPGTRLTVT.

The chain uses TRBV3-1 (or the pseudogene TRBV3-2) and TRBJ1-1; 10 bases align to TRBD1. The CDR3 contains 18 residues. Germline V gene data show CDR1 as LGHDT and CDR2 as YNNKEL (reference sequence). The ends lost 4 bases at V and 3 bases at J; junction bases unmatched: 14. CDR3 nucleotide sequence: TGTGCCAGCAGCCGACAGGGGGCAATGATATCGGGGGACACTGAAGCTTTCTTT. Protein sequence: CASSRQGAMISGDTEAFF.